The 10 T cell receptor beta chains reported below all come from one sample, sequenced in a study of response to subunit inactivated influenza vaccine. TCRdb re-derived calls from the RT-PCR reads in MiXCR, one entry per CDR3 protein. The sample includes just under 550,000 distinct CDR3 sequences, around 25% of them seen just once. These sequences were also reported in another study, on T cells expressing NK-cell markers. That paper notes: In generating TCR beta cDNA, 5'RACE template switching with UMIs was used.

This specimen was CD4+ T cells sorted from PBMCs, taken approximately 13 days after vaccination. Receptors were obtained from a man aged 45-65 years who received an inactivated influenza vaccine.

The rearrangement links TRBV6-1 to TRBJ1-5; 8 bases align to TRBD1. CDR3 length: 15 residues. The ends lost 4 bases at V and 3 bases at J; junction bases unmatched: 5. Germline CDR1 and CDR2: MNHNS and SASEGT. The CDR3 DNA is TGTGCCAGCAGTGCCGGGACAGGTCCCAATCAGCCCCAGCATTTT. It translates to CASSAGTGPNQPQHF.

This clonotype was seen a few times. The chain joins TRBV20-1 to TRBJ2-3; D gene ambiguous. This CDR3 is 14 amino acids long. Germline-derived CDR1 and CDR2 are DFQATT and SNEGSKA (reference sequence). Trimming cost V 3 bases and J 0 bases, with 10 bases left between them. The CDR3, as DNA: TGCAGTGCTAGCGGCACCCTCAGCACAGATACGCAGTATTTT. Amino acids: CSASGTLSTDTQYF.

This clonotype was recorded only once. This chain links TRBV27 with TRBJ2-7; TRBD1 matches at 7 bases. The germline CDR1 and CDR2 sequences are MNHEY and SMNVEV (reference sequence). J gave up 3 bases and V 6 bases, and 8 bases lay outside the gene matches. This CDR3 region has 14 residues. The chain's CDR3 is CASRKTDRVYEQYF. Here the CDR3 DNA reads TGTGCCAGCAGGAAAACCGACAGGGTCTACGAGCAGTACTTC.

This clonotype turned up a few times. This chain's CDR3 is CASSYGAGVLETQYF. The CDR3 DNA follows: TGTGCCAGCAGTTACGGTGCGGGAGTATTGGAGACCCAGTACTTC. The rearrangement links TRBV6-2 or TRBV6-3 to TRBJ2-5, with 7 positions matching TRBD2. The junction had 8 bases not matched to a gene; V was cut back by 2 bases and J by 5 bases. CDR1 is MNHEY, CDR2 SVGEGT, per germline. The CDR3 is made up of 15 amino acids.

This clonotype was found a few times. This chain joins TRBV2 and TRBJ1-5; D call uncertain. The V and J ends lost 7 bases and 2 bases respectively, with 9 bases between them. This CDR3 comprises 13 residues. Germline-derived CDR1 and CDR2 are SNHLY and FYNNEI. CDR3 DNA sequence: TGTGCCAGCACTCGCGAGGGCAATCAGCCCCAGCATTTT. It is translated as CASTREGNQPQHF.

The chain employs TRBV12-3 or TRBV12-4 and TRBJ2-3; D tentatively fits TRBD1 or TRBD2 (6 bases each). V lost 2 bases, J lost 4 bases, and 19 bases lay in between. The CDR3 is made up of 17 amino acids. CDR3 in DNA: TGTGCCAGCAGTTTATCTATCCGGGGGCTTTTCGCAGATACGCAGTATTTT. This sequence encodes CASSLSIRGLFADTQYF.

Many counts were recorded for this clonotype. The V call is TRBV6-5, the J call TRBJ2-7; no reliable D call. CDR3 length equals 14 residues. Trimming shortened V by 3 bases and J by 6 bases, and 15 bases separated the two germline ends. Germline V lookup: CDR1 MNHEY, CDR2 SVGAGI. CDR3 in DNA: TGTGCCAGCAGTTATCAGCTAGGGCGACCCGAGCAGTACTTC. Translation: CASSYQLGRPEQYF.

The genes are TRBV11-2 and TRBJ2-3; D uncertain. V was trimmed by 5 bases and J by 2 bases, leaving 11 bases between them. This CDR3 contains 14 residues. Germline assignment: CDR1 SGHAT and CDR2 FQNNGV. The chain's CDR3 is CASSPQTHTDTQYF. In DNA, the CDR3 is TGTGCCAGCAGCCCACAGACCCACACAGATACGCAGTATTTT.

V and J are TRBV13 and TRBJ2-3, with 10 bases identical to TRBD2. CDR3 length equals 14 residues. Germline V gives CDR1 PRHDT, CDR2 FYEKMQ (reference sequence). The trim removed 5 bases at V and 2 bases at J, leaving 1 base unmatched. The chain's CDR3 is CASSTSGTTDTQYF. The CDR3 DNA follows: TGTGCCAGCAGCACTAGCGGGACCACAGATACGCAGTATTTT.

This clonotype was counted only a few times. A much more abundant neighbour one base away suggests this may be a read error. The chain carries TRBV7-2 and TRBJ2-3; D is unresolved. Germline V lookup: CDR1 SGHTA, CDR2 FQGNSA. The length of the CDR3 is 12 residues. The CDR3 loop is CASNLVTDTQYF. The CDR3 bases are TGTGCCAGCAACTTAGTTACAGATACGCAGTATTTT.